The 7 T cell receptor beta chains listed next were all sequenced from one sample in a study of long-term antiretroviral therapy in people with HIV. The immunoSEQ assay was v3.0, run at survey level. Using immunoSEQ multiplex PCR, the repertoire was profiled, and TCRdb retains in-frame clones only, with some absent. Of fewer than 20,000 clones in the sample, less than 95% were seen once. Material: unsorted PBMCs, obtained around 6.5 years after starting antiretroviral therapy. All receptors derive from a woman aged 45-60 years with HIV.

The rearrangement uses TRBV13 and TRBJ2-7; tentatively, D is TRBD2 (5 bases). Trimming pared 3 bases from V and 5 bases from J, leaving 11 bases between. Per the germline V gene, CDR1 is PRHDT and CDR2 is FYEKMQ (reference sequence). This CDR3 comprises 13 residues. The CDR3 region is CASSFLTMNEQYF. The DNA for the CDR3 is TGTGCCAGCAGCTTCCTGACTATGAACGAGCAGTACTTC.

This chain links TRBV28 with TRBJ2-7; unclear D gene. The V end lost 1 base, the J end lost 4 bases, and 11 bases lay between the germline ends. This CDR3 contains 14 residues. Germline CDR1 and CDR2: MDHEN and SYDVKM. CDR3 protein: CASSLSRRDYEQYF. Written as DNA, the CDR3 is TGTGCCAGCAGTTTATCTCGCCGCGATTACGAGCAGTACTTC.

This clone has just one count. The chain employs TRBV7-9 and TRBJ2-2; D remains ambiguous. This CDR3 region has 14 residues. CDR1 and CDR2 from the germline V gene are SEHNR and FQNEAQ (reference sequence). Trimming shortened V by 4 bases and J by 0 bases, and 6 bases separated the two germline ends. DNA for the CDR3: TGTGCCAGCAGCTCGGTCTCGAACACCGGGGAGCTGTTTTTT. It encodes CASSSVSNTGELFF.

The rearrangement joins TRBV18 to TRBJ2-7; TRBD2 agrees at 8 bases. The trim removed 4 bases at V and 0 bases at J, leaving 5 bases unmatched. The CDR3 spans 15 residues. Per the germline V gene, CDR1 is KGHSH and CDR2 is LQKENI. The CDR3 DNA reads as TGTGCCAGCTCACAAAGCGGGAGCTTCTCCTACGAGCAGTACTTC. It codes for CASSQSGSFSYEQYF.

The rearrangement links TRBV7-2 to TRBJ2-1; possible D gene TRBD2, 5 bases. Germline CDR1 is SGHTA and CDR2 is FQGNSA. V lost 4 bases and J 3 bases, leaving 7 bases between the germline ends. There are 13 residues in the CDR3. The CDR3 loop is CASSSLDYNEQFF. The CDR3 nucleotides are TGTGCCAGCAGCTCACTAGACTACAATGAGCAGTTCTTC.

The chain joins TRBV11-2 to TRBJ2-7; the D is unclear. The germline V and J ends were trimmed by 4 bases and 3 bases, with 10 bases remaining between them. Germline V CDR1 and CDR2: SGHAT, FQNNGV. This CDR3 region has 13 residues. The DNA of the CDR3 is TGTGCCAGCAGCTCACCTTGGGGCTACGAGCAGTACTTC. This gives the protein CASSSPWGYEQYF. Using reference TRBV11-2 and TRBJ2-7 for the parts outside the CDR3, the full variable domain is EAGVAQSPRYKIIEKRQSVAFWCNPISGHATLYWYQQILGQGPKLLIQFQNNGVVDDSQLPKDRFSAERLKGVDSTLKIQPAKLEDSAVYLCASSSPWGYEQYFGPGTRLTVT.

This clone appeared a single time. V gene TRBV18 combines with J gene TRBJ2-7; no definite D call. This CDR3 region has 15 residues. Germline V lookup: CDR1 KGHSH, CDR2 LQKENI. Trimming took 6 bases from V and 4 from J, leaving 19 bases between them. For the CDR3, the DNA is TGTGCCAGCTCCCTCGCCGCCGGTACGGTGTACGAGCAGTACTTC. Translating gives CASSLAAGTVYEQYF. The full variable domain, in which reference TRBV18 and TRBJ2-7 provide the parts outside the CDR3, is NAGVMQNPRHLVRRRGQEARLRCSPMKGHSHVYWYRQLPEEGLKFMVYLQKENIIDESGMPKERFSAEFPKEGPSILRIQQVVRGDSAAYFCASSLAAGTVYEQYFGPGTRLTVT.